This T cell receptor beta chain was observed in a study of blood T cell repertoires in COVID-19. The CDR3 length is 14 residues. The J segment lost 8 bases and the V segment lost 3 bases, leaving 6 bases of the junction unmatched. The germline CDR1 and CDR2 sequences are LGHDT and YNNKEL (reference sequence). Methods used by the authors: From reference gene primer amplification, estimates of nucleated cell counts were derived. Profiling relied on immunoSEQ multiplex PCR, and the TCRdb table lists in-frame clones only, not all of them. Clonal size and the V and J genes are those of that table, whereas D and trimming came from the DNA. The sample has some 170,000 clones; around 85% are singletons.

The sequenced sample was peripheral blood. The V gene is TRBV3-1 (or the pseudogene TRBV3-2), the J gene TRBJ1-2; 10 nucleotides match TRBD1. The sequence came from a man aged 55 to 70 with active or convalescent COVID-19. CDR3 loop: CASSHGDRGMGYTF. In DNA, the CDR3 is TGTGCCAGCAGCCACGGGGACAGGGGAATGGGCTACACCTTC.